This T cell receptor (beta chain) is from a study of CD8 T cells in ankylosing spondylitis. Germline assignment: CDR1 MDHEN and CDR2 SYDVKM. V lost 6 bases, J lost 2 bases, and 7 bases stayed unmatched. The CDR3 is 15 residues long. Preparation of TCR beta libraries was done by quantitative 5'-RACE with molecular barcodes. TCRdb redid the calling of the 5' RACE reads with MiXCR, one entry per CDR3 protein. The table shows about 340,000 distinct CDR3 sequences, with around 20% occurring only once. This sequence originates from a male donor with ankylosing spondylitis or in good health (not recorded which). What was sequenced was blood, either unsorted or a sorted T cell fraction (not recorded which). The V call is TRBV28, the J call TRBJ2-1; 7 bases are shared with TRBD2. CDR3 nucleotides: TGTGCCAGCAGCAAACGACTAGCTCCCTACAATGAGCAGTTCTTC. Amino acids: CASSKRLAPYNEQFF.